This T cell receptor (beta chain) is from a study of monozygotic twins with inflammatory bowel disease. TCRdb reprocessed the 5' RACE reads, keeping one entry per CDR3 protein, no DNA. The sample data list around 200,000 distinct CDR3 sequences. What was sequenced was blood. The receptor was derived from a human donor with ulcerative colitis or Crohn's disease, or a healthy co-twin of an affected twin (not recorded which).

This chain's CDR3 is CASSLAENYGYTF. The chain combines TRBV12-3 or TRBV12-4 with TRBJ1-2. This CDR3 has 13 amino acids.